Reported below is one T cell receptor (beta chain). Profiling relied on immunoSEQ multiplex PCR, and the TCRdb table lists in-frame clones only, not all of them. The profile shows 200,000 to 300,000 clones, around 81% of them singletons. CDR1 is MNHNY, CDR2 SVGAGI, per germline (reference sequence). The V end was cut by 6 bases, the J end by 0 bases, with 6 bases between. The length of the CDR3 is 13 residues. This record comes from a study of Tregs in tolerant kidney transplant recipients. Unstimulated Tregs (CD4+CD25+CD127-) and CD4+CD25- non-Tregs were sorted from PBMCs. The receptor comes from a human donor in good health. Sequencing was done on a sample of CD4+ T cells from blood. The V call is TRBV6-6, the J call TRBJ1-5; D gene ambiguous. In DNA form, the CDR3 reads TGTGCCAGCAGATTGTATAGCAATCAGCCCCAGCATTTT. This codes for CASRLYSNQPQHF.